This entry features one T cell receptor beta chain sequence. Its antigen is undetermined. The V gene end was trimmed by 3 bases and the J gene end by 4 bases; junction bases not matched to a gene: 5. CDR3 size: 14 residues. Germline V CDR1 and CDR2: GTSNPN, SVGIG (reference sequence). PCR involved 60 Vbeta and 13 Jbeta primers. Assay used: immunoSEQ multiplex PCR; TCRdb lists only in-frame clones, some missing. The sample carries 150,000 to 200,000 clones, around four fifths recorded once. The sample is drawn from a study of cytomegalovirus exposure and HLA in healthy donors. Study-level findings and limits: HLA alleles showed associations with 15,000 to 20,000 TCR beta sequences in a later analysis, at a 0.05 false discovery rate. Later analysis found that TCR beta chains associated with HLA were more clonally expanded than other, equally common chains.

The sample was PBMCs. The clonotype was recovered from a woman in her fifties or sixties in good health and CMV-seronegative. The gene calls are TRBV30 and TRBJ1-5, with TRBD1 matching over 8 bases. The CDR3: CAWSLDRGNQPQHF. The CDR3 DNA is TGTGCCTGGAGCCTAGACAGGGGAAATCAGCCCCAGCATTTT. The complete variable domain, with remaining parts taken from reference TRBV30 and TRBJ1-5, reads SQTIHQWPATLVQPVGSPLSLECTVEGTSNPNLYWYRQAAGRGLQLLFYSVGIGQISSEVPQNLSASRPQDRQFILSSKKLLLSDSGFYLCAWSLDRGNQPQHFGDGTRLSIL.